The next 3 T cell receptor beta chains were all read from a single sample in a study of Graves' ophthalmopathy and Graves' hyperthyroidism. As the template, RNA transcripts were used to amplify TCR beta CDR3 regions. Second-round multiplex PCR followed a first-round RT-PCR using HTBI primers. Using its own MiXCR run on the multiplex PCR reads, TCRdb lists one record per CDR3 protein. The repertoire includes roughly 500,000 distinct CDR3 sequences, around 14% of them detected once, and about a tenth sits in the top ten. The sequencing sample was made of blood. These TCRs come from a woman aged 30 to 39 with Graves' ophthalmopathy.

The V gene is TRBV19, the J gene TRBJ1-1, with TRBD1 matching 7 bases. The CDR3 is 17 residues long. Germline V lookup: CDR1 LNHDA, CDR2 SQIVND (reference sequence). J was trimmed by 6 bases and V by 5 bases; bases with no gene match: 18. CDR3 bases: TGTGCCAGTAGTCCCTTTCAGGGGGTTAAGGTGGCCCCTGAAGCTTTCTTT. Encoded protein: CASSPFQGVKVAPEAFF.

The gene calls are TRBV20-1 and TRBJ2-6; TRBD1 is a possible D gene (7 bases). With 2 bases removed from V and 1 base from J, the gap between germline ends came to 18 bases. The CDR3 consists of 18 residues. Looked up from germline, CDR1 is DFQATT and CDR2 is SNEGSKA (reference sequence). Here the CDR3 reads CSARQGEAWISGANVLTF. CDR3 in DNA: TGCAGTGCTAGACAGGGGGAGGCATGGATTTCTGGGGCCAACGTCCTGACTTTC.

This clonotype was seen many times. The CDR3, as DNA: TGCAGTGCTTCCCCGACGGAGACCTTC. Amino acid sequence: CSASPTETF. The chain employs TRBV20-1 and TRBJ1-2; D is ambiguous. Germline assignment: CDR1 DFQATT and CDR2 SNEGSKA (reference sequence). The CDR3 runs to 9 residues. The germline V and J ends were trimmed by 5 bases and 14 bases, with 12 bases remaining between them.